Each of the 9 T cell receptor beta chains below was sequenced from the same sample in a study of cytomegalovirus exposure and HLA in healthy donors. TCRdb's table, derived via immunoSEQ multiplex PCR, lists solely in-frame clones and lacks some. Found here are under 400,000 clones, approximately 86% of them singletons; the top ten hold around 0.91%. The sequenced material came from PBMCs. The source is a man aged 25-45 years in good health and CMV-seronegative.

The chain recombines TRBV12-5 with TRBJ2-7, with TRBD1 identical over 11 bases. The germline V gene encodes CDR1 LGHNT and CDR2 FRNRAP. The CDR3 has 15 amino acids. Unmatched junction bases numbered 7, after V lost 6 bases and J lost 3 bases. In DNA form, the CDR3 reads TGTGCTAGTGGCAGGACAGGGGGCTTAATCTACGAGCAGTACTTC. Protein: CASGRTGGLIYEQYF.

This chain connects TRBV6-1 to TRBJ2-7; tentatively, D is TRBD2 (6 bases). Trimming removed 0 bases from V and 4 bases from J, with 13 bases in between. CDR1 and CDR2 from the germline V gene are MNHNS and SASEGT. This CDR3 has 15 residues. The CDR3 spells CASSEAPGGIYEQYF. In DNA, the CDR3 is TGTGCCAGCAGTGAAGCCCCCGGGGGTATTTACGAGCAGTACTTC.

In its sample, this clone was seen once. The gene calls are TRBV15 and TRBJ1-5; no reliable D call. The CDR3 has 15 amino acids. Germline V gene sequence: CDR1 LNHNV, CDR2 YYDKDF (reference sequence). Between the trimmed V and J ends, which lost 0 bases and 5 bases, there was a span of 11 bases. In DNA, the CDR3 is TGTGCCACCAGCAGAGATCTCGGAGGTGATCAGCCCCAGCATTTT. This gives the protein CATSRDLGGDQPQHF.

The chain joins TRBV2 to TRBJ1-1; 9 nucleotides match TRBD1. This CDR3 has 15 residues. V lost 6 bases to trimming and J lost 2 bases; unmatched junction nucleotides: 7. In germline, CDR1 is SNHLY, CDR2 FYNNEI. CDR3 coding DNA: TGTGCCAGCAGGCGGATGGGACAGGGTAACACTGAAGCTTTCTTT. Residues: CASRRMGQGNTEAFF.

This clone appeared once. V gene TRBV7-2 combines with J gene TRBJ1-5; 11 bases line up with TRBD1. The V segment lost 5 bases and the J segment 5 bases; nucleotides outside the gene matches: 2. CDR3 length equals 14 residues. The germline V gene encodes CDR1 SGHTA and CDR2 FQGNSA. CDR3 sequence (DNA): TGTGCCAGCAGCCGGGACAGGGGGTATCAGCCCCAGCATTTT. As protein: CASSRDRGYQPQHF.

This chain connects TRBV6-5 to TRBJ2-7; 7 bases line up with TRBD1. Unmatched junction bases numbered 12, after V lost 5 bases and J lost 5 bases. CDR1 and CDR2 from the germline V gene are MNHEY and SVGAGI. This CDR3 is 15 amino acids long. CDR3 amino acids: CASSKGQVGLNEQYF. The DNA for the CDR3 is TGTGCCAGCAGTAAAGGACAGGTGGGGTTGAACGAGCAGTACTTC.

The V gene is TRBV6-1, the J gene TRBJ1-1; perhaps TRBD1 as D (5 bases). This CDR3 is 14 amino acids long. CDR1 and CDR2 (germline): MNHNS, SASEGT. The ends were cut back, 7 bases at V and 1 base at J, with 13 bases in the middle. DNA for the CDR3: TGTGCCAGCATCAGGGTTCAAAGGAACACTGAAGCTTTCTTT. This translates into CASIRVQRNTEAFF.

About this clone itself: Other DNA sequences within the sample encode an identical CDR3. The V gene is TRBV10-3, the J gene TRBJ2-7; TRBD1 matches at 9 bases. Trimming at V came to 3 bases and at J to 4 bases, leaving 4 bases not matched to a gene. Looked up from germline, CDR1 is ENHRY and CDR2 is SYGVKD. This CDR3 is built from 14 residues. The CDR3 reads CAISDPDRGYEQYF. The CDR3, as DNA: TGTGCCATCAGTGACCCCGACAGGGGGTACGAGCAGTACTTC.

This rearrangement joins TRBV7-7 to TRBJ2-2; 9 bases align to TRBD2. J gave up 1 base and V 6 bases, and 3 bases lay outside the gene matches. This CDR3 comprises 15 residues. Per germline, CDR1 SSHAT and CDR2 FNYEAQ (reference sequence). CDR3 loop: CASSPLAGNTGELFF. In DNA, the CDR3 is TGTGCCAGCAGTCCACTAGCGGGGAACACCGGGGAGCTGTTTTTT. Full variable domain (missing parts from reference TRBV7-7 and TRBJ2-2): GAGVSQSPRYKVTKRGQDVTLRCDPISSHATLYWYQQALGQGPEFLTYFNYEAQPDKSGLPSDRFSAERPEGSISTLTIQRTEQRDSAMYRCASSPLAGNTGELFFGEGSRLTVL.